This TCR beta chain is from a study of CXCR3-negative and CXCR3-positive naive CD8 T cells. 5' RACE that incorporated UMI labels was used to prepare the TRB cDNA libraries. TCRdb re-called the 5' RACE reads and shows each CDR3 protein once, DNA omitted. This repertoire comprises over 150,000 distinct CDR3 sequences; its ten largest clones make up just under 0.5%. Study findings and constraints: Most assays were run on fresh PBMCs (CXCR3 expression partially decreased after cryopreservation). Naive cells that were CXCR3-positive had more hydrophobic TRB CDR3s (compared with CXCR3-negative naive cells).

As for this clonotype: Its antigen is still unknown.

The germline gives CDR1 SGHDN, CDR2 FVKESK. This CDR3 has 12 amino acids. Naive CD8+ T cells were CD45RO-CCR7+CD27+CD95-. Sequencing was performed on naive CXCR3+ CD8+ T cells from blood. The subset here: CD45RO-CCR7+CD27+CD95- naive CD8+ T cells expressing CXCR3 (TNR3+). The receptor's source is a human donor in good health. Some clones in this sample may be carry-over from other donors' samples. V and J are TRBV14 and TRBJ2-1. The CDR3 sequence: CASSLFYNEQFF.